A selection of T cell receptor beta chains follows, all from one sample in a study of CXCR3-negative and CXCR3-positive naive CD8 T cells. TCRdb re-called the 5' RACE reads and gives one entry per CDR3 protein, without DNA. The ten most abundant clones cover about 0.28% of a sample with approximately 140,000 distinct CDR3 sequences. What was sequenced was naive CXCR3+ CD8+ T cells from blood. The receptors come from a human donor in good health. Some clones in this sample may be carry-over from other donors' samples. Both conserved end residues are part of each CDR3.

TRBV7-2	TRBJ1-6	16	CASSHVNDGIDSPLHF
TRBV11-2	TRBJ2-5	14	CASSPRAGQETQYF
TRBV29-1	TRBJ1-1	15	CSVEGGGASDTEAFF
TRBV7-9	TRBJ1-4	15	CASSLQAPTNEKLFF
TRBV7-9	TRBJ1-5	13	CASSLAGSQPQHF
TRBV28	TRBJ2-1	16	CASSSPPDQPYNEQFF
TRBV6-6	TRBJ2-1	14	CASRLRGNNNEQFF
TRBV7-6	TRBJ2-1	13	CASSLGRDNEQFF
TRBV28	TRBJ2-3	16	CASSISGGPYTDTQYF
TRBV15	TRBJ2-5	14	CATGPSAGGQTQYF
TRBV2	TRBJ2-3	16	CASSSLAGESTDTQYF
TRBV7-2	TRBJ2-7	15	CASSLYPTYSYEQYF
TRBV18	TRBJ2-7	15	CASSIGLAGDSEQYF
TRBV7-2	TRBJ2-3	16	CASSSTSGYKGDTQYF
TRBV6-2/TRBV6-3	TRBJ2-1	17	CASSFPGLAGRGDEQFF
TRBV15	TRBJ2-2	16	CATTLTGTGVPGELFF
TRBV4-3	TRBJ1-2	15	CASSQDSEENYGYTF
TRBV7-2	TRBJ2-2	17	CASSLARYITNTGELFF
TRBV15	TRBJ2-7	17	CATSRDSGTGGSYEQYF
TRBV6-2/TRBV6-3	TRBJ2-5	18	CASSYSDVPPHPRETQYF
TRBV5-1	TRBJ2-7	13	CASSSGSVNEQYF
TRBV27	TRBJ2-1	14	CASSFYRGHNEQFF
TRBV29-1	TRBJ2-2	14	CSAFDRVRTGELFF
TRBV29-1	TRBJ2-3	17	CSVEPEPGHSSTDTQYF
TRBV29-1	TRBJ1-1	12	CSVGDLNTEAFF
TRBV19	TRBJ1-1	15	CASSPQPPGGREAFF
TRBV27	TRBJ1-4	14	CASKIDRVNEKLFF
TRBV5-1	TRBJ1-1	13	CASRGRDGTEAFF
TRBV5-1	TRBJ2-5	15	CASSLGPLGQETQYF
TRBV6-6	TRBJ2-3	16	CASSYSQLAGKDTQYF
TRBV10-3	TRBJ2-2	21	CAISANTPGLAGGLNTGELFF
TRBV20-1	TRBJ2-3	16	CNAPDGADGGTDTQYF
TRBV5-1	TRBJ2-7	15	CASSPLDRGLDEQYF
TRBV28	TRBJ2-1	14	CAGSLGLVLNEQFF
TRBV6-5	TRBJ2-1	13	CASSLASYNEQFF
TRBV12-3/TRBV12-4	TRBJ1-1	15	CASSSQGEGYTEAFF
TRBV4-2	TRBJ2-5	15	CASSFQRGAGETQYF
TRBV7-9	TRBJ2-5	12	CASSFEQETQYF